The clone carrying this TCR beta chain was detected a few times. Its antigen is not identified. This sample stems from a study of blood T cells in healthy people across ages. Whole-study findings and limits: Unsorted PBMCs blocked a conclusive comparison of naive and antigen-experienced cells.

Germline values: CDR1 SGHRS, CDR2 YFSETQ. The V and J ends lost 5 bases and 0 bases, in that order; junction bases with no gene match: 18. This CDR3 contains 21 residues. Primed by a sample-barcoded 5' primer and a J-beta primer mix, a second PCR proceeded for about 6 to 11 cycles. A template-switch adaptor containing 12 random nucleotides labeled each cDNA molecule. TCRdb re-analysed the 5' RACE reads in MiXCR, keeping a single row per CDR3 protein. The repertoire holds 700,000 or so distinct CDR3 sequences, with around 41% as singletons. Per-sample PBMC isolation yielded at least 6.5 million cells. Sequenced input: blood. This rearrangement joins TRBV5-1 to TRBJ2-6; 9 nucleotides match TRBD1. The TCR originated in an elderly man in good health. This CDR3 reads CASRFQPGQGDRDSGANVLTF. The CDR3 region has the DNA TGCGCCAGCAGATTTCAGCCGGGCCAAGGGGACAGGGACTCTGGGGCCAACGTCCTGACTTTC.